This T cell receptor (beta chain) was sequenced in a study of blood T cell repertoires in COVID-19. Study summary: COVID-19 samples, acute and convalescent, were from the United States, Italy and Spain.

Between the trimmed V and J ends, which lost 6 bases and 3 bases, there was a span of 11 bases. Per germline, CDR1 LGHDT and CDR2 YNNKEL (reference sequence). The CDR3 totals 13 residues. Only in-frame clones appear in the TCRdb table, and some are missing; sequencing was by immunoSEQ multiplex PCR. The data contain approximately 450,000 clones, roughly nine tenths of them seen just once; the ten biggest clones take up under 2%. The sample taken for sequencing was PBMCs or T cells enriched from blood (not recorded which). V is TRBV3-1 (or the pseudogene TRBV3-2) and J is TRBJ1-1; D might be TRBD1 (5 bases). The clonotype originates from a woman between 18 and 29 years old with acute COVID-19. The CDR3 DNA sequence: TGTGCCAGCAGACCTGACAGTCACACTGAAGCTTTCTTT. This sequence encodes CASRPDSHTEAFF.